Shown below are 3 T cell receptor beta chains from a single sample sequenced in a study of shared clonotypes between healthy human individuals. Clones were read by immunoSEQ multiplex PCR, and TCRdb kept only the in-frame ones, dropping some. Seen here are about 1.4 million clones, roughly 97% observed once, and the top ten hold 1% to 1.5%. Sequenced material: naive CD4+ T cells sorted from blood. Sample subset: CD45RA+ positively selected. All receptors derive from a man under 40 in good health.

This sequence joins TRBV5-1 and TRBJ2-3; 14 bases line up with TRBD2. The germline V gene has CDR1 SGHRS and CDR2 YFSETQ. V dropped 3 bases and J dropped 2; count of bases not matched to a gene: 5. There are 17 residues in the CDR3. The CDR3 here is CASSYGLAGGLTDTQYF. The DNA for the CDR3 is TGCGCCAGCAGCTACGGACTAGCGGGAGGACTCACAGATACGCAGTATTTT.

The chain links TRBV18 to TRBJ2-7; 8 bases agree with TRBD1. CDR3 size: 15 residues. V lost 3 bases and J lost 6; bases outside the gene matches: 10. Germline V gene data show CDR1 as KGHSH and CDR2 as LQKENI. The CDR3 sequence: CASSPTTGARREQYF. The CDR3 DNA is TGTGCCAGCTCACCCACGACAGGGGCACGTCGCGAGCAGTACTTC. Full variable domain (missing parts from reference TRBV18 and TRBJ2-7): NAGVMQNPRHLVRRRGQEARLRCSPMKGHSHVYWYRQLPEEGLKFMVYLQKENIIDESGMPKERFSAEFPKEGPSILRIQQVVRGDSAAYFCASSPTTGARREQYFGPGTRLTVT.

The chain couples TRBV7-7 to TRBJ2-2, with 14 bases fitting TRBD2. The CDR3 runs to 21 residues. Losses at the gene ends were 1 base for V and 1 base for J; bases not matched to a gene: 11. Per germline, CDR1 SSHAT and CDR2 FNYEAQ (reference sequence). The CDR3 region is CASSLEISGTSGRGNTGELFF. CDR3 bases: TGTGCCAGCAGCTTAGAAATATCCGGGACTAGCGGGAGAGGGAACACCGGGGAGCTGTTTTTT.